This T cell receptor (beta chain) comes out of a study of blood T cell repertoires in COVID-19. CDR1 and CDR2 from the germline V gene are SQVTM and ANQGSEA. V was pared by 4 bases and J by 9 bases, with 13 bases between. This CDR3 has 11 amino acids. Sequencing used immunoSEQ multiplex PCR; TCRdb keeps in-frame clones, though not all of them. The table records some 270,000 clones, 70% to 90% of them present only once. The gene calls are TRBV29-1 and TRBJ2-7; perhaps TRBD1 as D (5 bases). This clonotype was sampled from a woman aged 25-40 years who had recovered from COVID-19. Sequencing used PBMCs or T cells enriched from blood (not recorded which). The CDR3 loop reads CSVGQPVGQYF. CDR3 DNA: TGCAGCGTTGGACAGCCGGTGGGGCAGTACTTC.